This TCR beta chain emerged from a study of blood T cells in healthy people across ages (dated by TCRdb to 2015 to 2017). Broadly, across the study: In model experiments, template switching captured roughly one uniquely barcoded TCR beta cDNA molecule for every two T cells. Age-related changes in TCR beta repertoire diversity were measured in the study by deep sequencing normalized with unique cDNA molecular identifiers. The donors were divided into four age groups: young (average approximately 17 years), middle-aged (roughly 42), aged (about 60) and long-lived (nearly 85). To avoid experimental bias, donors of different ages were spread randomly across the sequencing lanes. For two donors (one aged 18 to 30 and one aged 80 or older), the study analyzed two additional independent replicas of 1 million unique cDNA reads from the same blood draw. The study at large found these results: Estimates of total diversity from one million sequenced T cells were regarded as lower bounds and underestimates. As age increased, observed TCR beta diversity per million T cells dropped in a roughly linear way, and a significant reduction was already evident by age 40. Observed TCR beta diversity correlated strongly with the percentage of naive T cells measured by flow cytometry. Compared with the aged group, more naive CD4+ T cells, fewer expanded clones and increased TCR diversity were shown by the long-lived group, suggesting age selection. The CMV infection status of donors was not known, potentially confounding age-related changes in expanded clonotypes. Because profiling used bulk unsorted PBMCs, naive and antigen-experienced compartments could not be compared conclusively.

Donors were roughly 40 systemically healthy Caucasian individuals from Russia aged about 6 to 100 years. Ten milliliters of peripheral blood were drawn from each donor into EDTA-treated Vacutainer tubes. Ficoll-Paque density-gradient centrifugation was used to isolate PBMCs, with at least 6.5 million per sample. Trizol reagent was used to extract total RNA from PBMCs, with at least 6 micrograms per sample. Naive CD45RAhigh/CD27high T cell percentages were measured by flow cytometry on a PBMC aliquot from every donor. The receptor library was made with 5' RACE. The sample was run on an Illumina HiSeq 2500. A second PCR of roughly 7 to 11 cycles was performed with a sample-barcoded 5' primer and a J-beta primer mix. A unique molecular identifier was introduced onto each TCR beta cDNA molecule by a template-switch 5' adaptor carrying 12 random nucleotides. At least 2.5 million CDR3-containing paired-end reads were obtained from each sample. The Mint cDNA synthesis kit, primed by a TRBC-specific oligonucleotide, was used to synthesize first-strand cDNA from all RNA. Following uracil-DNA glycosylase treatment, all cDNA underwent a first 18-cycle PCR with the universal primers M1SS and BC2_uni_R. The source study handled its data this way. For normalization, 1 million high-quality reads, each with a distinct molecular identifier, were randomly selected from each sample. Reads with shared molecular identifiers were discarded instead of being binned into consensus sequences. MiTCR, with a Q25 quality threshold and the strictest error-elimination algorithm, was used for CDR3 identification, clonotype clustering and error correction. A nonparametric unseen species model using Euler transformation provided a lower-bound estimate of total TCR beta diversity. TCRdb reworked the public reads: Q25 trimming with fastp, MiXCR clone assembly, productive beta chains retained. Rows with a matching CDR3 protein are joined into one entry that keeps the most common DNA and genes. TCRdb's processing, not the authors' own work, is the source of the V and J calls. The sample table shows approximately 810,000 distinct CDR3 sequences, and roughly 26% are seen once. The top ten hold approximately 15% of the sample.

This clonotype was counted only a few times. Its antigen remains unidentified. Base qualities are not at hand, and no much larger clone is one base apart. The germline V gene provides CDR1 SGHNT and CDR2 YENEEA. Its CDR3 holds 14 amino acids, cysteine through phenylalanine. CDR3 DNA is the only sequence kept; it has 42 bases, read in frame from the first base. V was cut back by 9 bases and J by 6 bases, leaving a gap of 20 bases between them. This clonotype originated in a woman of 80 years or more in good health. The sequencing sample was made of blood. This chain is built from TRBV11-3 and TRBJ1-1; a tentative D match to TRBD1 spans 5 bases. The CDR3 loop reads CASLPFPRASEAFF. At the DNA level, the sequence is TGTGCCAGTCTCCCTTTTCCCAGGGCTTCTGAAGCTTTCTTT.